One and the same sample provided the 11 T cell receptor beta chains below, sequenced in a study of shared clonotypes between healthy human individuals. Here immunoSEQ multiplex PCR was the method, and the copy in TCRdb shows in-frame clones only, minus some. The sample comprises under 2,500,000 clones, around 95% of which are singletons, and over 0.1% rests with the top ten. The sample taken for sequencing was naive CD4+ T cells sorted from blood. Subset denoted: CD45RA+ positively selected. The receptors come from a man aged 18 to 30 in good health.

V gene TRBV30 combines with J gene TRBJ1-2, with TRBD1 matching over 8 bases. There are 14 residues in the CDR3. The V gene end was trimmed by 0 bases and the J gene end by 7 bases; junction bases not matched to a gene: 7. The V gene's germline CDR1 is GTSNPN and CDR2 SVGIG (reference sequence). In DNA form, the CDR3 reads TGTGCCTGGAGTGTATCGCAGGGGGCAAGTGGCTACACCTTC. This sequence encodes CAWSVSQGASGYTF.

This clone was detected once. The V call is TRBV25-1, the J call TRBJ1-1; D unresolved. CDR1 is MGHDK, CDR2 SYGVNS, per germline. V dropped 6 bases and J dropped 1 base, with 12 bases sitting between them. The CDR3 is made up of 14 amino acids. The CDR3 here is CASSLGRSNTEAFF. As DNA, the CDR3 is TGTGCCAGCAGCCTCGGACGGTCGAACACTGAAGCTTTCTTT.

This clone came up once. The chain couples TRBV2 to TRBJ1-2; the match to TRBD1 covers 9 bases. V lost 8 bases and J lost 4; bases outside the gene matches: 8. The CDR3 extends over 14 amino acids. The germline gives CDR1 SNHLY, CDR2 FYNNEI. DNA of the CDR3: TGTGCCAGCCTTTTGGGGACAGGGTCCTATGGCTACACCTTC. Its protein is CASLLGTGSYGYTF.

The rearrangement joins TRBV4-3 to TRBJ1-6, with D perhaps matching TRBD1 (6 bases). This CDR3 region has 15 residues. The V end lost 3 bases, the J end lost 7 bases, and 13 bases lay between the germline ends. Per germline, CDR1 LGHNA and CDR2 YSLEER. Here the CDR3 reads CASSQAQGKNSPLHF. The CDR3 DNA follows: TGCGCCAGCAGCCAGGCACAGGGCAAGAATTCACCCCTCCACTTT.

The chain joins TRBV9 to TRBJ1-3, with a weak D call TRBD1 (6 bases). Trimming shortened V by 0 bases and J by 7 bases, and 17 bases separated the two germline ends. The CDR3 is 16 residues long. Germline CDR1 and CDR2: SGDLS and YYNGEE. CDR3 amino acids: CASSVAQGAMGNTIYF. DNA for the CDR3: TGTGCCAGCAGCGTAGCACAGGGCGCGATGGGGAACACCATATATTTT.

The rearrangement joins TRBV6-1 to TRBJ1-6; D ambiguous. The CDR3 totals 14 residues. V gave up 2 bases and J gave up 6 bases, with 8 bases separating them. The V gene's germline CDR1 is MNHNS and CDR2 SASEGT. The CDR3 spells CASSEQAVNSPLHF. The CDR3 DNA reads as TGTGCCAGCAGTGAACAGGCAGTTAATTCACCCCTCCACTTT.

The chain carries TRBV10-3 and TRBJ2-7; no firm D call. This CDR3 region has 13 residues. Trimming cost V 4 bases and J 2 bases, with 9 bases left between them. Looked up from germline, CDR1 is ENHRY and CDR2 is SYGVKD. The CDR3 nucleotides read TGTGCCATCAGTGCCGGTGGAACCTACGAGCAGTACTTC. This sequence encodes CAISAGGTYEQYF.

V gene TRBV28 combines with J gene TRBJ2-2; no firm D call. Germline-derived CDR1 and CDR2 are MDHEN and SYDVKM. Between the trimmed V and J ends, which lost 2 bases and 6 bases, there was a span of 13 bases. This CDR3 region has 15 residues. The CDR3 coding sequence is TGTGCCAGCAGTTTAAACAGCCTCGGGTCCGGGGAGCTGTTTTTT. It yields the protein CASSLNSLGSGELFF.

The chain is built from TRBV5-4 and TRBJ1-5; 9 nucleotides agree with TRBD1. The CDR3 contains 16 residues. Germline V gene data show CDR1 as SGHNT and CDR2 as YYREEE (reference sequence). V gave up 4 bases and J gave up 2 bases; unmatched junction bases: 7. The CDR3 region is CASSDGTGMGNQPQHF. DNA for the CDR3: TGTGCCAGCAGCGACGGGACAGGGATGGGCAATCAGCCCCAGCATTTT.

The chain links TRBV9 to TRBJ2-1, with a possible D match to TRBD2 (6 bases). Trimming stripped 1 base from V and 0 bases from J, with 11 bases between. This CDR3 has 16 residues. Germline V gives CDR1 SGDLS, CDR2 YYNGEE. The CDR3 here is CASSVRSGLSYNEQFF. Written as DNA, the CDR3 is TGTGCCAGCAGCGTAAGGAGCGGGCTCTCCTACAATGAGCAGTTCTTC.

The V gene is TRBV11-2, the J gene TRBJ1-2; tentative D call: TRBD1 (5 bases). Germline V gene data show CDR1 as SGHAT and CDR2 as FQNNGV. CDR3 size: 14 residues. Between the trimmed V and J ends, which lost 6 bases and 7 bases, there was a span of 18 bases. The CDR3 region is CASSPTGQGSGYTF. The CDR3 DNA sequence: TGTGCCAGCAGTCCCACGGGTCAGGGCAGTGGCTACACCTTC.